This T cell receptor (beta chain) was captured by sequencing in a study of shared clonotypes between healthy human individuals. Between the trimmed V and J ends, which lost 3 bases and 0 bases, there was a span of 16 bases. This CDR3 is built from 17 residues. Germline loops: CDR1 MNHNS, CDR2 SASEGT. The method was immunoSEQ multiplex PCR; TCRdb's version includes in-frame clones alone and lacks a portion of them. Of around 690,000 clones listed, roughly 88% were seen once; the top ten hold about 33%. The rearrangement uses TRBV6-1 and TRBJ2-3; no definite D call. The sequence derives from a man aged 18 to 35 in good health. Some clones in this sample may be carry-over from other donors' samples. The sample consisted of memory CD8+ T cells from PBMCs. Subset of the sample: CD45RO+ cells pooled with CCR7-negative TemRA cells. In DNA, the CDR3 is TGTGCCAGCAGTGACGATAATAGAAGGAGTAGCACAGATACGCAGTATTTT. The encoded protein is CASSDDNRRSSTDTQYF.